The 2 T cell receptor beta chains reported below all come from one sample, sequenced in a study of identical twins. TCRdb independently ran MiXCR on the 5' RACE reads; one entry per CDR3 protein. The sample lists roughly 700,000 distinct CDR3 sequences, less than 10% occurring once. These records were also assigned to another study, of yellow fever vaccine responses in identical twins.

The sample taken for sequencing was PBMCs. These receptors all come from a woman aged 18-35 years in good health.

This clonotype was seen at least ten times. The rearrangement uses TRBV3-1 and TRBJ1-1; D remains unclear. The V and J ends lost 1 base and 0 bases respectively, with 9 bases between them. The CDR3 extends over 15 amino acids. Germline V gives CDR1 LGHDT, CDR2 YNNKEL (reference sequence). CDR3 region: CASSQGVGMNTEAFF. The CDR3 nucleotides are TGTGCCAGCAGCCAAGGGGTAGGGATGAACACTGAAGCTTTCTTT.

The V call is TRBV18, the J call TRBJ2-3; D is unclear. V lost 0 bases and J 6 bases, leaving 10 bases between the germline ends. Germline assignment: CDR1 KGHSH and CDR2 LQKENI. CDR3 size: 14 residues. The CDR3 DNA sequence: TGTGCCAGCTCACCACCAGGACGGGTGGATACGCAGTATTTT. This codes for CASSPPGRVDTQYF.